This T cell receptor beta chain stems from a study of radiotherapy plus CTLA-4 blockade in lung cancer. TCRdb keeps only in-frame clones here, not all; method: immunoSEQ multiplex PCR. The table lists some 73,000 clones, 74% of them singletons. Trimming shortened V by 8 bases and J by 0 bases, and 12 bases separated the two germline ends. This CDR3 has 13 residues. Germline V lookup: CDR1 GTSNPN, CDR2 SVGIG (reference sequence). V gene TRBV30 combines with J gene TRBJ2-3, with a tentative D call TRBD2 (5 bases). The specimen comprised peripheral blood, sampled from a patient treated with radiotherapy plus ipilimumab. This TCR came from a human donor with non-small cell lung cancer whose response to radiotherapy plus ipilimumab could not be evaluated. The CDR3 sequence: CARSASSTDTQYF. The CDR3 DNA sequence: TGTGCCCGCTCAGCTAGCAGCACAGATACGCAGTATTTT.